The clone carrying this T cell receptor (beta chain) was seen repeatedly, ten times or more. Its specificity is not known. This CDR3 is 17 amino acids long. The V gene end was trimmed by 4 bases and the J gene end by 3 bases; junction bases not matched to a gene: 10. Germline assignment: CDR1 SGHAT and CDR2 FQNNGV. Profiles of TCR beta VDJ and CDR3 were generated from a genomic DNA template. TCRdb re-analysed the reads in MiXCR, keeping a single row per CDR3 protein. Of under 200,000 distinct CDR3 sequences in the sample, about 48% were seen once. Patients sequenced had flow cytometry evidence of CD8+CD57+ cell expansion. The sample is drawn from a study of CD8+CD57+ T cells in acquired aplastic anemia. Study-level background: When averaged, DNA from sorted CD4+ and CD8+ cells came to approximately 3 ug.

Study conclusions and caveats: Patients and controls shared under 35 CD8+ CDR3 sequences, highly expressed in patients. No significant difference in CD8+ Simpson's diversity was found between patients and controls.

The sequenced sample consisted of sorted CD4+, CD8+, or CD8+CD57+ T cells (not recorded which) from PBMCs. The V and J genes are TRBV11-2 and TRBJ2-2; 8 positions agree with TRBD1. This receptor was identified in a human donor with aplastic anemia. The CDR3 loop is CASSYDSRGHHTGELFF. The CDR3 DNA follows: TGTGCCAGCAGCTACGACTCCAGGGGGCATCACACCGGGGAGCTGTTTTTT. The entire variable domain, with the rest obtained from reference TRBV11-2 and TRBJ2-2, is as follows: EAGVAQSPRYKIIEKRQSVAFWCNPISGHATLYWYQQILGQGPKLLIQFQNNGVVDDSQLPKDRFSAERLKGVDSTLKIQPAKLEDSAVYLCASSYDSRGHHTGELFFGEGSRLTVL.